This T cell receptor beta chain was recorded in a study of T cells expressing NK-cell markers. Study results and limitations: The share of CD8+ T cells held by dominant NKG2C+ clonotypes was about 1.0-7.5% in roughly 6 donors.

TCRdb re-called the 5' RACE reads; one entry per CDR3 protein, DNA not given. Recorded for this sample: just under 150,000 distinct CDR3 sequences. With respect to this clonotype: Antigen: not known.

From germline, CDR1 is MDHEN and CDR2 SYDVKM. The CDR3 spans 13 residues. J is TRBJ2-7 and V is TRBV28. The TCR comes from a man aged 18-30 years in good health. The material sequenced was blood T cells: a sorted CD56 or NKG2C T cell subset, CD4+ or CD8+ T cells, or bulk PBMC T cells (not recorded which). The CDR3 protein is CASARTITYEQYF.